The 32 T cell receptor beta chains reported below all come from one sample, sequenced in a study of tumor-infiltrating lymphocytes in primary liver carcinoma. Unsorted bulk tissue of roughly 18-32 mg yielded co-extracted RNA and DNA. Starting material of 450 to 500 ng total RNA yielded TCR beta cDNA via a constant-region primer. The TCR beta library was amplified through three nested multiplex PCR rounds in a modified ARM-PCR procedure. A C-beta reverse primer and TRBV1-TRBV30 forward primers served in each of the first two PCR rounds, at about 9 cycles apiece. Via MiXCR, TCRdb re-called the multiplex PCR reads, giving one row per CDR3 protein. The sample holds around 99,000 distinct CDR3 sequences, just over 65% seen once. Material for sequencing was tumor-adjacent normal liver tissue. The receptors come from a man aged 40-50 years with primary liver carcinoma and hepatitis B virus infection.

The V and J genes are TRBV11-2 and TRBJ2-1, with a weak D call TRBD1 (6 bases). Germline CDR1 reads SGHAT; CDR2 reads FQNNGV. V was cut by 7 bases and J by 9 bases, with 13 bases left in between. This CDR3 spans 12 amino acids. The CDR3: CASNDRSTEQFF. In DNA, the CDR3 is TGTGCCAGCAATGACAGGTCTACTGAGCAGTTCTTC.

The gene calls are TRBV14 and TRBJ2-2, with D hard to call. CDR1 and CDR2 from the germline V gene are SGHDN and FVKESK. Between the trimmed V and J ends, which lost 10 bases and 8 bases, there was a span of 17 bases. The CDR3 covers 13 residues. This CDR3 reads CATIQLLVGELFF. The CDR3 DNA reads as TGTGCCACCATCCAACTCCTGGTAGGGGAGCTGTTTTTT. The full variable domain, rest sourced from reference TRBV14 and TRBJ2-2, is EAGVTQFPSHSVIEKGQTVTLRCDPISGHDNLYWYRRVMGKEIKFLLHFVKESKQDESGMPNNRFLAERTGGTYSTLKVQPAELEDSGVYFCATIQLLVGELFFGEGSRLTVL.

This chain connects TRBV7-9 to TRBJ2-3; 12 nucleotides match TRBD1. The V gene end was trimmed by 7 bases and the J gene end by 4 bases; junction bases not matched to a gene: 18. Germline CDR1 and CDR2: SEHNR and FQNEAQ (reference sequence). The CDR3 spans 19 residues. CDR3 protein: CASNPKPYPGTGGSDTQYF. DNA for the CDR3: TGTGCCAGCAACCCTAAACCTTACCCCGGGACAGGGGGCTCAGATACGCAGTATTTT.

The rearrangement joins TRBV7-3 to TRBJ2-1; D is undetermined. Germline V CDR1 and CDR2: SGHTA, FQGTGA. The V and J ends lost 5 bases and 6 bases respectively, with 17 bases between them. This CDR3 region has 15 residues. CDR3 loop: CASSLTGPAINEQFF. The CDR3 region has the DNA TGTGCCAGCAGCCTGACGGGCCCAGCCATCAATGAGCAGTTCTTC. Complete variable domain (other parts from reference TRBV7-3 and TRBJ2-1): GAGVSQTPSNKVTEKGKYVELRCDPISGHTALYWYRQSLGQGPEFLIYFQGTGAADDSGLPNDRFFAVRPEGSVSTLKIQRTERGDSAVYLCASSLTGPAINEQFFGPGTRLTVL.

The rearrangement links TRBV14 to TRBJ2-5, with D tentatively TRBD2 (5 bases). The V gene's germline CDR1 is SGHDN and CDR2 FVKESK. Trimming took 0 bases from V and 5 from J, leaving 13 bases between them. This CDR3 spans 15 amino acids. The CDR3: CASSQDAGHKETQYF. The CDR3 nucleotides are TGTGCCAGCAGCCAAGATGCGGGTCACAAGGAGACCCAGTACTTC.

To note about this clonotype: Possible read error: a much larger clone is one base away. CDR3: CAISSPGQGVEPYF. In nucleotides, the CDR3 is TGTGCCATCAGTTCCCCGGGACAGGGGGTCGAGCCGTACTTC. The rearrangement joins TRBV10-3 to TRBJ2-7, with 11 bases lining up with TRBD1. This CDR3 is built from 14 residues. Germline CDR1 ENHRY, CDR2 SYGVKD.

This clonotype occurred a few times. A read error may be the cause here, since a much bigger clone is one base away. J is TRBJ1-2 and V is TRBV12-3 or TRBV12-4; D might be TRBD1 (6 bases). The CDR3 loop spans 15 amino acids. The CDR3 DNA is TGTGACAGCAAAACAGGGAATCCCGGTAGCTATGGCTACACCTTC. As protein: CDSKTGNPGSYGYTF.

As for this clonotype: This clone may be a read error of a much larger clone one base away. V and J are TRBV5-5 and TRBJ2-2; unclear D gene. This CDR3 is built from 15 residues. Germline assignment: CDR1 SGHKS and CDR2 YYEKEE (reference sequence). V shed 4 bases and J shed 1 base, with 11 bases lying between them. The CDR3 spells CASSRARQNTGELFF. The CDR3 DNA reads TGTGCCAGCAGCCGTGCTAGACAGAACACCGGGGAGCTGTTTTTT. The complete variable domain, with remaining parts taken from reference TRBV5-5 and TRBJ2-2, reads DAGVTQSPTHLIKTRGQQVTLRCSPISGHKSVSWYQQVLGQGPQFIFQYYEKEERGRGNFPDRFSARQFPNYSSELNVNALLLGDSALYLCASSRARQNTGELFFGEGSRLTVL.

CDR3 sequence (DNA): TGTGCTAGCGGCACTTCCGGGACGGTCTACGAGCAGTACTTC. Translation: CASGTSGTVYEQYF. This chain connects TRBV13 to TRBJ2-7; perhaps TRBD2 as D (6 bases). This CDR3 contains 14 residues. Germline assignment: CDR1 PRHDT and CDR2 FYEKMQ (reference sequence).

For this clonotype: This may come from a read error, since a much larger clone is one base off. The V and J genes are TRBV4-1 and TRBJ1-4; no firm D call. Germline assignment: CDR1 MGHRA and CDR2 YSYEKL. The length of the CDR3 is 16 residues. CDR3 nucleotides: TGCGCCAGCAGCCAAGATCCCGGCGGCTACCTCGAAAAACTGTCTTTT. This codes for CASSQDPGGYLEKLSF.

Comment on this clonotype: The germline gene is not matched at one end of the junction; a read error may be the cause. The DNA of the CDR3 is TGTGCCAGCACTCTCGGACGGACCCCTGGGGCCAACGCCCTGACTTTC. It encodes CASTLGRTPGANALTF. V gene TRBV6-6 combines with J gene TRBJ2-6, with D possibly TRBD1 on 5 matching bases. The CDR3 sequence is 16 residues long. Per the germline V gene, CDR1 is MNHNY and CDR2 is SVGAGI (reference sequence).

This clonotype was observed once. This chain links TRBV20-1 with TRBJ2-1; 10 bases agree with TRBD1. Germline assignment: CDR1 DFQATT and CDR2 SNEGSKA (reference sequence). V was clipped by 5 bases and J by 4 bases; unmatched bases: 8. The CDR3 has 15 amino acids. The CDR3 sequence: CSAAPGTGEYNEQFF. Here the CDR3 DNA reads TGCAGTGCTGCTCCCGGGACAGGGGAATACAATGAGCAGTTCTTC.

This rearrangement joins TRBV2 to TRBJ1-5; D remains ambiguous. The V gene lost 4 bases and the J gene lost 0 bases, with 10 bases spanning the gap. Germline CDR1 is SNHLY and CDR2 is FYNNEI. The CDR3 contains 15 residues. This CDR3 reads CASSGRTDSNQPQHF. CDR3 in DNA: TGTGCCAGCAGTGGAAGGACCGATAGCAATCAGCCCCAGCATTTT.

This clonotype was picked up many times. The chain uses TRBV11-2 and TRBJ2-7, with a weak D call TRBD2 (6 bases). V was cut by 2 bases and J by 1 base, with 9 bases left in between. This CDR3 region has 14 residues. CDR1 and CDR2 (germline): SGHAT, FQNNGV. The CDR3 here is CASSLSGLSYEQYF. The DNA of the CDR3 is TGTGCCAGCAGCTTAAGCGGGTTATCCTACGAGCAGTACTTC.

This clonotype was seen just once. The chain has TRBV10-1 and TRBJ2-3, with 7 bases aligning to TRBD1. The ends lost 8 bases at V and 6 bases at J; junction bases unmatched: 14. Germline loops: CDR1 WNHNN, CDR2 SYGVQD (reference sequence). This CDR3 comprises 15 residues. CDR3 in amino acids: CASGVTETGTDTQYF. As DNA, the CDR3 is TGCGCCAGCGGTGTAACCGAGACAGGGACCGATACGCAGTATTTT.

A remark on this clonotype: One end of the junction does not line up with germline, which may come from a read error. The chain employs TRBV11-2 and TRBJ2-3, with TRBD1 as a possible D gene (5 bases). The CDR3 loop spans 15 amino acids. Germline V CDR1 and CDR2: SGHAT, FQNNGV. The CDR3 sequence: CASSLERAGQESLHF. DNA for the CDR3: TGTGCCAGCAGCTTAGAACGCGCAGGGCAGGAGAGTCTGCATTTT.

This clonotype has at least ten counts. Since a much larger clone is just one base distant, this may be a read error. The J gene is TRBJ2-1, the V gene TRBV11-1, with D perhaps matching TRBD1 or TRBD2 (5 bases each). Germline V gene data show CDR1 as SGHAT and CDR2 as FQDESV (reference sequence). V shed 5 bases and J shed 4 bases, with 18 bases lying between them. The CDR3 contains 16 residues. The CDR3: CASSREPGRKYNEQFF. The CDR3 nucleotides read TGTGCCAGCAGCCGCGAACCGGGACGAAAATACAATGAGCAGTTCTTC.

Concerning this clonotype: One end of the junction is discordant with germline, which a read error may explain. V gene TRBV29-1 combines with J gene TRBJ2-7; TRBD2 is a possible D gene (6 bases). This CDR3 comprises 11 residues. Germline V gives CDR1 SQVTM, CDR2 ANQGSEA. The CDR3: CSGGESYELYF. The CDR3 DNA reads TGCAGCGGCGGGGAATCCTACGAGCTGTACTTC.

This clonotype has at least ten counts. The V gene is TRBV29-1, the J gene TRBJ2-2, with D perhaps given as TRBD1 or TRBD2 (5 bases each). Germline V gene data show CDR1 as SQVTM and CDR2 as ANQGSEA. Trimming removed 6 bases from V and 1 base from J, with 15 bases in between. This CDR3 spans 15 amino acids. The CDR3 sequence is CSVGSGPLNTGELFF. CDR3 in DNA: TGCAGCGTGGGCTCGGGACCGTTGAACACCGGGGAGCTGTTTTTT.

In its sample, this clonotype was seen once. A much larger clone differs from this one at a single base, so this may be a read error. V gene TRBV7-9 combines with J gene TRBJ1-3; D is ambiguous. In germline, CDR1 is SEHNR, CDR2 FQNEAQ (reference sequence). Trimming stripped 4 bases from V and 5 bases from J, with 12 bases between. The CDR3 totals 14 residues. The CDR3 DNA reads as TGTGCCAGCAGCTCAATCAAGGATCGAAACACCATATATTTT. Encoded protein: CASSSIKDRNTIYF.

Notes on this clonotype: At one boundary the junction diverges from the germline segment, which might be a read error. This chain joins TRBV29-1 and TRBJ1-1; 7 positions agree with TRBD1. The CDR3 has 13 amino acids. The germline V gene has CDR1 SQVTM and CDR2 ANQGSEA. Here the CDR3 DNA reads TGCAGTGTTGACGGTGAGGGGGCCACTGAAGCTTTCTTT. Translation: CSVDGEGATEAFF.

Notes on this clonotype: Just one base apart from a much larger clone, this may be a read error. This chain joins TRBV30 and TRBJ2-3; D unclear. Trimming stripped 3 bases from V and 4 bases from J, with 8 bases between. Per germline, CDR1 GTSNPN and CDR2 SVGIG (reference sequence). CDR3 length: 12 residues. CDR3 coding DNA: TGTGCCTGGAGCCCAACTCCAGATACGCAGTATTTT. It is translated as CAWSPTPDTQYF.

This chain connects TRBV6-5 to TRBJ1-4; perhaps TRBD1 as D (6 bases). The CDR3 runs to 12 residues. V was shortened by 5 bases and J by 10 bases, with 11 bases between the two germline ends. Germline assignment: CDR1 MNHEY and CDR2 SVGAGI. This chain's CDR3 is CASSAGGGKLFF. CDR3 DNA sequence: TGTGCCAGCAGTGCTGGAGGGGGAAAACTGTTTTTT.

Note on this clonotype: The junction differs from germline at one of its ends, possibly a read error. This chain links TRBV4-1 with TRBJ1-4; D remains unclear. The germline V gene has CDR1 MGHRA and CDR2 YSYEKL. The CDR3 extends over 15 amino acids. The CDR3 DNA is TGCGCAAGCAGCCAAGAAGAATGGGCTACTGAAATACTGTTTTTT. This sequence encodes CASSQEEWATEILFF.

The chain is built from TRBV29-1 and TRBJ2-5, with unresolved D. The CDR3 extends over 12 amino acids. Germline loops: CDR1 SQVTM, CDR2 ANQGSEA. V lost 5 bases, J lost 14 bases, and 21 bases lay in between. The CDR3 bases are TGCAGCGTTTCGGTTGGGCGAGAGACTCACTACTTC. It specifies CSVSVGRETHYF. Filled out from reference TRBV29-1 and TRBJ2-5, the complete variable domain reads SAVISQKPSRDICQRGTSLTIQCQVDSQVTMMFWYRQQPGQSLTLIATANQGSEATYESGFVIDKFPISRPNLTFSTLTVSNMSPEDSSIYLCSVSVGRETHYFGPGTRLLVL.

Note on this clonotype: One end of the junction does not line up with germline, which may come from a read error. The chain uses TRBV11-2 and TRBJ2-7, with 7 bases identical to TRBD2. This CDR3 is built from 16 residues. Germline lookup yields CDR1 SGHAT and CDR2 FQNNGV. The CDR3 DNA reads as TGTGCCAGCAGCCAAGCCACTGGGGGGAGGGCCTATGAGCAGTACTTC. It yields the protein CASSQATGGRAYEQYF.

V gene TRBV6-4 combines with J gene TRBJ2-1; TRBD2 matches at 12 bases. Per the germline V gene, CDR1 is MRHNA and CDR2 is SNTAGT. CDR3 length: 14 amino acids. The V and J ends lost 4 bases and 6 bases, in that order; junction bases with no gene match: 1. DNA of the CDR3: TGTGCCAGCAGTGTGGGACTAGCGGGCAATGAGCAGTTCTTC. Protein: CASSVGLAGNEQFF.

As to this clonotype: Sequence at one end of the junction differs from germline and may be a read error. In DNA, the CDR3 is TGCAGCGTCCAACCTCAGGACGCTTCCTACAAGCAGTACTTC. Translating it yields CSVQPQDASYKQYF. The gene calls are TRBV29-1 and TRBJ2-7, with D hard to call. Germline CDR1 and CDR2: SQVTM and ANQGSEA. CDR3 length equals 14 residues.

This clonotype was seen once. The rearrangement uses TRBV12-3 or TRBV12-4 and TRBJ2-2; D call uncertain. Trimming shortened V by 9 bases and J by 11 bases, and 25 bases separated the two germline ends. The CDR3 contains 15 residues. The CDR3 spells CASSQNSYAEGELFF. The CDR3 DNA follows: TGTGCCAGTAGTCAAAACAGTTACGCGGAAGGAGAGCTGTTTTTT.

Remarks on this clonotype: One end of the junction does not line up with germline, which may come from a read error. The chain links TRBV6-1 to TRBJ2-5; unclear D gene. Germline lookup yields CDR1 MNHNS and CDR2 SASEGT. The CDR3 is made up of 14 amino acids. CDR3 sequence (DNA): TGTGCCAGCAGTGAGGGAACAGACCTCGAGACCCTGTACTTC. It translates to CASSEGTDLETLYF.

V and J are TRBV29-1 and TRBJ2-1, with 9 bases lining up with TRBD2. The CDR3 extends over 15 amino acids. The J segment lost 15 bases and the V segment lost 3 bases, leaving 18 bases of the junction unmatched. Germline CDR1 and CDR2: SQVTM and ANQGSEA. The CDR3 loop reads CSVDLIRTSEKERFF. The CDR3 nucleotides are TGCAGCGTTGACTTGATCCGGACTAGCGAGAAGGAAAGGTTCTTC.

A single count supports this clonotype. The germline gene is not matched at one end of the junction; a read error may be the cause. The chain recombines TRBV11-2 with TRBJ2-2, with a tentative D call TRBD2 (5 bases). This CDR3 comprises 16 residues. CDR1 and CDR2 from the germline V gene are SGHAT and FQNNGV. This chain's CDR3 is CASSLVVLSGTGELFF. For the CDR3, the DNA is TGCGCCAGCAGCTTAGTGGTGCTATCGGGAACCGGGGAGCTGTTTTTT.